This note documents a single T cell receptor beta chain sequence. The data derive from a study of blood T cell repertoires in COVID-19. V was cut by 1 base and J by 10 bases, with 10 bases left in between. This CDR3 region has 11 residues. Germline V gene sequence: CDR1 DFQATT, CDR2 SNEGSKA (reference sequence). Original methodology: Estimation of nucleated cell counts was performed using reference gene primer amplification. The method was immunoSEQ multiplex PCR; TCRdb's version includes in-frame clones alone and lacks a portion of them. For V, J and clone size, that table is used; D and trimming come from the DNA. The sample contains approximately 76,000 clones, 87% of which appear only once.

The sequenced sample consisted of peripheral blood. The sequence came from a man aged 25 to 45 with acute or convalescent COVID-19. The chain employs TRBV20-1 and TRBJ1-1; no reliable D call. The CDR3 loop is CSARATSGAFF. The CDR3, as DNA: TGCAGTGCTAGAGCCACTTCAGGAGCTTTCTTT.